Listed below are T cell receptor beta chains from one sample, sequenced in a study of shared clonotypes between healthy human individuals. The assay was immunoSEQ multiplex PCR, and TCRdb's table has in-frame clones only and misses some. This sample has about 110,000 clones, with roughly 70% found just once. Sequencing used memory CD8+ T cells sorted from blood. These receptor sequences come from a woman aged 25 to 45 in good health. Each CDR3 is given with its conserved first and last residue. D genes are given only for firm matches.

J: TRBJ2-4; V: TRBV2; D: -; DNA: TGTGCCAGCAGTGCTTCCGGCCTAGCCAAAAACATTCAGTACTTC; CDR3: CASSASGLAKNIQYF
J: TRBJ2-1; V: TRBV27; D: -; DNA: TGTGCCAGCAGTTTCAGGCTAGTGGGGTACGGTGAGCAGTTCTTC; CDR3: CASSFRLVGYGEQFF
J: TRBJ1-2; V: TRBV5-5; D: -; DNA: TGTGCCAGCAGCGCGAAACTCCTGGGCTATGGCTACACCTTC; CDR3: CASSAKLLGYGYTF
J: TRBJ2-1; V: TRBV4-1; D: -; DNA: TGCGCCAGCAGCCAAAAGACCTCACGCTTTGAGTTCAATGAGCAGTTCTTC; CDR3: CASSQKTSRFEFNEQFF
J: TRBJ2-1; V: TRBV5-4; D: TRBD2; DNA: TGTGCCAGCAGCTTGGGCGCTAGCGGGAATGATGAGCAGTTCTTC; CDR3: CASSLGASGNDEQFF
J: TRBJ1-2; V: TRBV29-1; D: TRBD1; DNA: TGCAGCGTTCAGGGGGATTATGGCTACACCTTC; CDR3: CSVQGDYGYTF
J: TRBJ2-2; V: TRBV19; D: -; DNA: TGTGCCAGCAGAAGGGGAAGTACTGACACCGGGGAGCTGTTTTTT; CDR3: CASRRGSTDTGELFF
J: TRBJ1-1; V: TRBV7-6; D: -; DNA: TGTGCCAGCAGCAATAAGGGGCGGGGCACTGAAGCTTTCTTT; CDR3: CASSNKGRGTEAFF
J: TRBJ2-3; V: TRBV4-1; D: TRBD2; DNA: TGCGCCAGCAGCCAAGTCGGTGCGGGAGATGCAGATACGCAGTATTTT; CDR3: CASSQVGAGDADTQYF
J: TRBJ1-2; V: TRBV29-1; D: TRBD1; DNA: TGCAGCGTTGTGGGATCGGGGGACAGGGTCTATGGCTACACCTTC; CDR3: CSVVGSGDRVYGYTF
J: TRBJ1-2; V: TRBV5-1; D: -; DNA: TGCGCCAGCAGCTTTGTAGGGGGAGAACTTAACTATGGCTACACCTTC; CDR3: CASSFVGGELNYGYTF
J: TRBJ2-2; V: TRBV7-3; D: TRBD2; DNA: TGTGCCAGCAGCCCTAGCGGGAGAGGGAACGGGGAGCTGTTTTTT; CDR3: CASSPSGRGNGELFF
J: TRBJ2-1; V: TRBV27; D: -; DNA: TGTGCCAGCAGTTTATGGGCAGGGGGGGACAATGAGCAGTTCTTC; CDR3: CASSLWAGGDNEQFF